The entry that follows covers one TCR beta chain sequence. Deletions cut 4 bases from V and 3 bases from J, with 9 bases between. The CDR3 length is 13 residues. This sample is part of a study of blood T cell repertoires in COVID-19. Study-level background: There were acute and convalescent COVID-19 samples, and they came from the United States, Italy and Spain.

The table came from immunoSEQ multiplex PCR; TCRdb's copy has only in-frame clones and leaves some out. This repertoire shows some 42,000 clones, 77% found once; its top ten account for 28%. The chain carries TRBV12-3 or TRBV12-4 and TRBJ1-2; D is unresolved. Sequencing used peripheral blood. This receptor was identified in a woman in her 70s with acute or convalescent COVID-19. The CDR3 is CASSYDTYYGYTF. For the CDR3, the DNA is TGTGCCAGCAGTTACGACACCTACTATGGCTACACCTTC.